Listed below are T cell receptor beta chains from one sample, sequenced in a study of early T cells in non-severe SARS-CoV-2 infection. Via MiXCR, TCRdb re-called the 5' RACE reads, giving one row per CDR3 protein. The sample shows fewer than 80,000 distinct CDR3 sequences, roughly 4.8% of them seen only once. Specimen: whole blood, collected at baseline. These receptors came from an adult who was a healthcare worker with PCR-confirmed SARS-CoV-2 infection or an uninfected control (not recorded which). The donor label of this sample is uncertain. CDR3s include the opening cysteine and the closing phenylalanine or tryptophan. D genes are given only for firm matches. Not all rows give a size; the values are once, few, many and, for expanded clones, a class.

v_gene	abundance	d_gene	j_gene	CDR3aa	CDR3nt
TRBV19	.	TRBD2	TRBJ2-1	CASSTRSGGALNEQFF	TGTGCCAGTAGTACCCGTAGCGGGGGGGCCCTCAATGAGCAGTTCTTC
TRBV29-1	many	TRBD1	TRBJ1-2	CSVALTGGSGYTF	TGCAGCGTCGCATTGACAGGGGGCAGTGGCTACACCTTC
TRBV5-1	many	TRBD1	TRBJ1-4	CASSLVGTDVSNEKLFF	TGCGCCAGCAGCTTGGTGGGGACAGATGTTTCTAATGAAAAACTGTTTTTT
TRBV6-5	.	TRBD1	TRBJ2-4	CASSKGTGGTKNIQYF	TGTGCCAGCAGTAAAGGGACAGGGGGTACCAAAAACATTCAGTACTTC
TRBV27	many	TRBD2	TRBJ2-7	CASSLGGASGAYEQYF	TGTGCCAGCAGTCTTGGCGGTGCTAGCGGGGCCTACGAGCAGTACTTC
TRBV28	many	.	TRBJ2-2	CATMLGAGELFF	TGTGCCACCATGTTAGGTGCCGGGGAGCTGTTTTTT
TRBV10-3	.	.	TRBJ1-3	CAISDFGTTGNTIYF	TGTGCCATCAGTGATTTTGGGACAACAGGAAACACCATATATTTT
TRBV27	few	TRBD1	TRBJ1-3	CASRRTGGNTIYF	TGTGCCAGCAGGAGGACAGGCGGAAACACCATATATTTT
TRBV6-5	many	TRBD2	TRBJ2-5	CASRQGLAGLRAQETQYF	TGTGCCAGCAGACAAGGACTAGCGGGGTTGAGGGCCCAAGAGACCCAGTACTTC
TRBV5-1	.	.	TRBJ1-5	CASSLEPGHNQPQHF	TGCGCCAGCAGCTTGGAGCCAGGCCACAATCAGCCCCAGCATTTT
TRBV2	.	.	TRBJ1-5	CASTAWGEYNQPQHF	TGTGCCAGCACCGCCTGGGGGGAGTACAATCAGCCCCAGCATTTT
TRBV6-1	many	.	TRBJ1-5	CASSEFGGQPQHF	TGTGCCAGCAGTGAATTTGGTGGTCAGCCCCAGCATTTT
TRBV28	few	.	TRBJ2-7	CASSLPRVGVNYEQYF	TGTGCCAGCAGCTTACCCCGGGTGGGGGTCAACTACGAGCAGTACTTC